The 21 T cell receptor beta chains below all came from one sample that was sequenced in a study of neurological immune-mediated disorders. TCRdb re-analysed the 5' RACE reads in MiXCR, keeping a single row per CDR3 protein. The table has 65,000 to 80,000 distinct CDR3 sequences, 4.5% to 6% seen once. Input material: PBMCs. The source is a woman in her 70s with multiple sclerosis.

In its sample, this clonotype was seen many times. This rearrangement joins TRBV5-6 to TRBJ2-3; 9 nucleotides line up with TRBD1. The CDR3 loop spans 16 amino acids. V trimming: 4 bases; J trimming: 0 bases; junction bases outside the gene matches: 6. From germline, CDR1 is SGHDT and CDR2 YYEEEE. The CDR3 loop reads CASSTRTGASTDTQYF. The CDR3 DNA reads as TGTGCCAGCAGCACTCGGACAGGGGCTAGCACAGATACGCAGTATTTT.

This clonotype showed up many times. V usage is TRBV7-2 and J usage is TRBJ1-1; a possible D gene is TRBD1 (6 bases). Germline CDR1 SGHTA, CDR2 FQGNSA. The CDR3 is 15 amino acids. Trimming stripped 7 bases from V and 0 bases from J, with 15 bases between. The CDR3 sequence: CASTGQTTMNTEAFF. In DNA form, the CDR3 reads TGTGCCAGCACCGGACAGACTACCATGAACACTGAAGCTTTCTTT.

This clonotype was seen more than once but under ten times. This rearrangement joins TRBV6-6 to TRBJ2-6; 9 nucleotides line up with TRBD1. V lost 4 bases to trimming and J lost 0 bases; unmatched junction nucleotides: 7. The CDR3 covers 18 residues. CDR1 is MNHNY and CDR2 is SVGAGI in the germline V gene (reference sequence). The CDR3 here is CASSSQGAIDSGANVLTF. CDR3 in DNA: TGTGCCAGCAGTTCACAGGGGGCTATTGACTCTGGGGCCAACGTCCTGACTTTC.

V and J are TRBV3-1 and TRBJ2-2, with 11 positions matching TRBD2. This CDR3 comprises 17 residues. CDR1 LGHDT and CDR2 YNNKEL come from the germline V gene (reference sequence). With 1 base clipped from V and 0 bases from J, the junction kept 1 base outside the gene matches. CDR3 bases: TGTGCCAGCAGCCAAGGACTAGCGGGAACGAACACCGGGGAGCTGTTTTTT. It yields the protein CASSQGLAGTNTGELFF.

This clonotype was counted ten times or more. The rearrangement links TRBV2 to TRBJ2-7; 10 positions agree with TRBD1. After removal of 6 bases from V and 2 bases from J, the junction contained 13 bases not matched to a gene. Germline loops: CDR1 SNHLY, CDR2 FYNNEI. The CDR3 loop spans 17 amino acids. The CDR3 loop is CASSRRLPGQGTYEQYF. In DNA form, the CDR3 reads TGTGCCAGCAGCAGACGCCTACCGGGACAGGGGACCTACGAGCAGTACTTC.

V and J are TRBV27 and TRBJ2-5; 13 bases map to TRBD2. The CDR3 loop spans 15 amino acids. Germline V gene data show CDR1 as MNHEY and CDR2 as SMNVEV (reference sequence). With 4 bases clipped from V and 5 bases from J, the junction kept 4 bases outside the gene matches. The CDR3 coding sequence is TGTGCCAGCAGTTCACTAGCGGGAGGGAGGGAGACCCAGTACTTC. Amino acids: CASSSLAGGRETQYF.

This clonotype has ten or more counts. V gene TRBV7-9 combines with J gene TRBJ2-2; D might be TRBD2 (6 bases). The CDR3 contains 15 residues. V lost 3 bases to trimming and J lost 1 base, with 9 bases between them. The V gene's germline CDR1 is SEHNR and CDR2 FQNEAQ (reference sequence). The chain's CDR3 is CASSFGSGNTGELFF. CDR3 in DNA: TGTGCCAGCAGCTTTGGTAGCGGGAACACCGGGGAGCTGTTTTTT.

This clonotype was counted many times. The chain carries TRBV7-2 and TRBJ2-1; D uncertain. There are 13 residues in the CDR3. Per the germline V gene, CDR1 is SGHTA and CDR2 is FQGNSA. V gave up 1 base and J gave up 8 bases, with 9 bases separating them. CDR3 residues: CASSLGGRDEQFF. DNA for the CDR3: TGTGCCAGCAGCTTAGGTGGCCGTGATGAGCAGTTCTTC.

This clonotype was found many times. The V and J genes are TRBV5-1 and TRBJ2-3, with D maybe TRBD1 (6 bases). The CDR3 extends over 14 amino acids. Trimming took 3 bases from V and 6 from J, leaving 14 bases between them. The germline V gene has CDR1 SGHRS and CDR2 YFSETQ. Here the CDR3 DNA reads TGCGCCAGCAGCTCAGGACAGCCCGGGGATACGCAGTATTTT. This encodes CASSSGQPGDTQYF.

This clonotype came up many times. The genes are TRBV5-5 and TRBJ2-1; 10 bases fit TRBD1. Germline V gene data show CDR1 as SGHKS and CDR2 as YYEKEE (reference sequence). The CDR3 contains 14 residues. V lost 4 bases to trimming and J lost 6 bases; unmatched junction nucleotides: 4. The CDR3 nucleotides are TGTGCCAGCAGCCCGGGGACAGGGGTCAATGAGCAGTTCTTC. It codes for CASSPGTGVNEQFF.

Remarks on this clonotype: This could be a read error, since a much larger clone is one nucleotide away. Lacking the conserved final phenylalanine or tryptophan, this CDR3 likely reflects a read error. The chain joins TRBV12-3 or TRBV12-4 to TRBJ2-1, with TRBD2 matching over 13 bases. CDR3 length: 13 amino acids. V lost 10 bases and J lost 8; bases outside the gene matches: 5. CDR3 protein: CATGTSGNDEQFI. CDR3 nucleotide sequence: TGTGCCACCGGGACTAGCGGGAACGATGAGCAGTTCATC.

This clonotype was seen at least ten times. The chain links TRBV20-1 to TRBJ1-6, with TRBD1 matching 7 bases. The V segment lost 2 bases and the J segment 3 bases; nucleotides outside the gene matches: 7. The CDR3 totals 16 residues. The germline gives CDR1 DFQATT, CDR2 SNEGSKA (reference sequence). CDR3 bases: TGCAGTGCTAGACTACCGGGACAGAACTATAATTCACCCCTCCACTTT. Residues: CSARLPGQNYNSPLHF.

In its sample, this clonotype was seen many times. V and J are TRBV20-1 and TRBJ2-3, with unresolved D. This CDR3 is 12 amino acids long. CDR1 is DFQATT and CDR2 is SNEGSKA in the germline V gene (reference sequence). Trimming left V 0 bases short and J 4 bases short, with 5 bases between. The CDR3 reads CSARDDPDTQYF. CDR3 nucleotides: TGCAGTGCTAGAGATGACCCAGATACGCAGTATTTT.

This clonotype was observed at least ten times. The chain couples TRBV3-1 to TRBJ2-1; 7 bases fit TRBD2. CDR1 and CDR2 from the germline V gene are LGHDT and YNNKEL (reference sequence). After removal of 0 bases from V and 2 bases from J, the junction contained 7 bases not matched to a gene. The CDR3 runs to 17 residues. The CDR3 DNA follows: TGTGCCAGCAGCCAAGAAGTTCAGCGGGGCCCCTACAATGAGCAGTTCTTC. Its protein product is CASSQEVQRGPYNEQFF.

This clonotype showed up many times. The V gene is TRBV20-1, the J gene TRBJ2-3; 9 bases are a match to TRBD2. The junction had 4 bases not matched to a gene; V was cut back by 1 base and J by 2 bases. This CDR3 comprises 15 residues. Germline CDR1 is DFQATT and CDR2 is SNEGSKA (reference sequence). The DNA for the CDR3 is TGCAGTGCTAGAGTTGCTAGCGGGACCACAGATACGCAGTATTTT. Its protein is CSARVASGTTDTQYF.

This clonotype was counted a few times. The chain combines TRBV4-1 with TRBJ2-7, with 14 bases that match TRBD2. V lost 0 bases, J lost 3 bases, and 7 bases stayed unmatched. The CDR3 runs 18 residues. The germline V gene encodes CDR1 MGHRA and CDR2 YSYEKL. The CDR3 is CASSQDPPGLAGDYEQYF. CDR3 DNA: TGCGCCAGCAGCCAAGATCCCCCGGGACTAGCGGGAGACTACGAGCAGTACTTC.

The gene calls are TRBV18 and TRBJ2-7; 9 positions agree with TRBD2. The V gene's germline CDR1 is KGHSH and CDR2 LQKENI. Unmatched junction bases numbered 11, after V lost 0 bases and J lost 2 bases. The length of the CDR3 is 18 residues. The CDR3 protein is CASSPPGSGSGRTYEQYF. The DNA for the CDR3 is TGTGCCAGCTCACCACCGGGAAGCGGTAGCGGGAGAACCTACGAGCAGTACTTC.

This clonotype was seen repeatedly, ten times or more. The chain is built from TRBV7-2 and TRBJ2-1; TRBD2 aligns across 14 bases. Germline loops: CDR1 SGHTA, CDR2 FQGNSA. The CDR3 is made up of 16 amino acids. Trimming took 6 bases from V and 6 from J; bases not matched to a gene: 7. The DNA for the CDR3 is TGTGCCAGCAGTTATACCGGGACTAGCGGGAGCAATGAGCAGTTCTTC. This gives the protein CASSYTGTSGSNEQFF.

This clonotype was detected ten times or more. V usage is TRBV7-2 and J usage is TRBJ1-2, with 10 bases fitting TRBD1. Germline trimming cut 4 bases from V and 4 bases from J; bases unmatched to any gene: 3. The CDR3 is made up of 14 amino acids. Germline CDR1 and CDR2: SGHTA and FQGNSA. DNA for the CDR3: TGTGCCAGCAGCTCGGGACAGGGGTTCTATGGCTACACCTTC. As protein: CASSSGQGFYGYTF.

Written as DNA, the CDR3 is TGTGCCAGCAGGCCCACCACGACAGGGGGAGGTCGAGCTTTCTTT. Its translation: CASRPTTTGGGRAFF. The chain combines TRBV12-3 or TRBV12-4 with TRBJ1-1; 9 positions agree with TRBD1. V was pared by 6 bases and J by 10 bases, with 15 bases of the junction left unmatched. There are 15 residues in the CDR3.

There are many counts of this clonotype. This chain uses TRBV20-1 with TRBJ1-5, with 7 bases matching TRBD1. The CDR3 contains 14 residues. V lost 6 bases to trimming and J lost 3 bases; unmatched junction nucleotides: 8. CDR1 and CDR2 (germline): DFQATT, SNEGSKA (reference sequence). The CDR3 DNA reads TGCAGTGCCCCCTCGACAGGGCCCAATCAGCCCCAGCATTTT. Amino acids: CSAPSTGPNQPQHF.